Sequencing of this T cell receptor (beta chain) was carried out in a study of blood T cell repertoires in COVID-19. Background on the study: Sites across the United States, Italy and Spain contributed samples from acute and convalescent COVID-19. Sample material is recorded as cDNA or gDNA derived from T cells, B-cell-depleted T cells, or PBMCs.

How the authors handled the data: Reference gene primer amplification yielded estimated nucleated cell counts. The repertoire was sequenced with immunoSEQ multiplex PCR; TCRdb's copy has only in-frame clones and lacks some. V, J and clone size were drawn from that table, and D and trimming were deduced from the DNA. The sample yields fewer than 130,000 clones, 60% to 80% seen once. V was trimmed by 5 bases and J by 5 bases, leaving 16 bases between them. Germline V gene sequence: CDR1 SGDLS, CDR2 YYNGEE. The CDR3 is made up of 14 amino acids. The TCR comes from an elderly woman with active or convalescent COVID-19. The chain carries TRBV9 and TRBJ2-5; perhaps TRBD2 as D (6 bases). Source material: peripheral blood. The CDR3 DNA sequence: TGTGCCAGCAGTAGCGGCCGAGGGAGGGAGACCCAGTACTTC. Its protein product is CASSSGRGRETQYF.